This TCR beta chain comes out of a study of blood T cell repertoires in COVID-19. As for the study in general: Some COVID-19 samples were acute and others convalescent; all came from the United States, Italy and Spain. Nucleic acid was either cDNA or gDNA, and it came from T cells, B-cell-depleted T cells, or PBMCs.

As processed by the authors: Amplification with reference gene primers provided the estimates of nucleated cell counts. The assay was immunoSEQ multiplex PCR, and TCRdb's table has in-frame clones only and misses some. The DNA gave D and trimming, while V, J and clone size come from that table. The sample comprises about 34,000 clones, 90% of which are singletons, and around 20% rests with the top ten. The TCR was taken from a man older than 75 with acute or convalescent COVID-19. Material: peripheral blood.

CDR3 in DNA: TGTGCCAGCAGTTTACAGGCAGATACGCAGTATTTT. The encoded protein is CASSLQADTQYF. The chain is built from TRBV28 and TRBJ2-3; D is uncertain. Germline V lookup: CDR1 MDHEN, CDR2 SYDVKM. CDR3 length equals 12 residues. V lost 2 bases and J 4 bases, leaving 4 bases between the germline ends.